These 22 T cell receptor beta chains originate from one sample sequenced in a study of blood T cell repertoires in COVID-19. The method was immunoSEQ multiplex PCR; TCRdb's version includes in-frame clones alone and lacks a portion of them. The repertoire includes fewer than 180,000 clones, around 86% of them detected once, and roughly 3.3% sits in the top ten. The sequenced sample was peripheral blood. The receptors here all came from a man in his 70s with acute or convalescent COVID-19.

The chain employs TRBV10-1 and TRBJ1-1; maybe TRBD1 (5 bases). Germline lookup yields CDR1 WNHNN and CDR2 SYGVQD (reference sequence). Trimming took 10 bases from V and 4 from J, leaving 13 bases between them. The CDR3 has 12 amino acids. The CDR3 DNA reads TGCGCCATCCGTGGGGGGAGCACTGAAGCTTTCTTT. It codes for CAIRGGSTEAFF.

The CDR3 DNA sequence: TGTGCCAGCAGTTTCCAGGGTGCAACTAATGAAAAACTGTTTTTT. Translation: CASSFQGATNEKLFF. The chain combines TRBV28 with TRBJ1-4, with D perhaps matching TRBD1 (5 bases). The CDR3 is 15 residues long. Germline V lookup: CDR1 MDHEN, CDR2 SYDVKM. Trimming took off 3 bases at V and 0 bases at J, with 8 bases between the two ends.

This clone was picked up one time. The gene calls are TRBV7-6 and TRBJ2-3, with 13 positions matching TRBD2. Germline CDR1 SGHVS, CDR2 FNYEAQ. V lost 5 bases and J lost 0; bases outside the gene matches: 2. This CDR3 is built from 16 residues. As DNA, the CDR3 is TGTGCCAGCAGCCTACTAGCGGGAGGGAGCACAGATACGCAGTATTTT. It encodes CASSLLAGGSTDTQYF.

This chain uses TRBV6-5 with TRBJ1-2; D uncertain. This CDR3 is built from 15 residues. Germline-derived CDR1 and CDR2 are MNHEY and SVGAGI. V was trimmed by 2 bases and J by 4 bases, leaving 14 bases between them. The CDR3 nucleotides are TGTGCCAGCAGTTACGGGGAGGGCCCCATCTATGGCTACACCTTC. It is translated as CASSYGEGPIYGYTF.

V is TRBV5-6 and J is TRBJ1-1, with 9 bases lining up with TRBD1. This CDR3 region has 18 residues. V lost 4 bases to trimming and J lost 0 bases; unmatched junction nucleotides: 13. CDR1 SGHDT and CDR2 YYEEEE come from the germline V gene. CDR3 amino acids: CASSVGGTGYQLNTEAFF. CDR3 nucleotide sequence: TGTGCCAGCAGCGTCGGAGGGACAGGGTATCAACTGAACACTGAAGCTTTCTTT.

V is TRBV2 and J is TRBJ1-4; TRBD1 agrees at 8 bases. The CDR3 totals 14 residues. Looked up from germline, CDR1 is SNHLY and CDR2 is FYNNEI. V shed 6 bases, J shed 8 bases, and the junction held 8 bases outside the gene matches. For the CDR3, the DNA is TGTGCCAGCAGCGCCGGGACAGGATTGGAAAAACTGTTTTTT. Amino acids: CASSAGTGLEKLFF. Filled out from reference TRBV2 and TRBJ1-4, the complete variable domain reads EPEVTQTPSHQVTQMGQEVILRCVPISNHLYFYWYRQILGQKVEFLVSFYNNEISEKSEIFDDQFSVERPDGSNFTLKIRSTKLEDSAMYFCASSAGTGLEKLFFGSGTQLSVL.

The genes are TRBV5-5 and TRBJ2-1, with TRBD1 as a possible D gene (5 bases). The CDR3 is 13 amino acids. V was pared by 4 bases and J by 3 bases, with 8 bases between. Per germline, CDR1 SGHKS and CDR2 YYEKEE (reference sequence). The CDR3 reads CASSGANYNEQFF. CDR3 DNA: TGTGCCAGCAGCGGGGCCAACTACAATGAGCAGTTCTTC. The entire variable domain, with the rest obtained from reference TRBV5-5 and TRBJ2-1, is as follows: DAGVTQSPTHLIKTRGQQVTLRCSPISGHKSVSWYQQVLGQGPQFIFQYYEKEERGRGNFPDRFSARQFPNYSSELNVNALLLGDSALYLCASSGANYNEQFFGPGTRLTVL.

V gene TRBV15 combines with J gene TRBJ1-4, with a possible D match to TRBD1 (6 bases). The germline V gene encodes CDR1 LNHNV and CDR2 YYDKDF (reference sequence). Trimming cost V 3 bases and J 6 bases, with 17 bases left between them. The CDR3 totals 16 residues. The CDR3 nucleotides are TGTGCCACCAGCAGGACAGGCGCCCCCCCGGATGAAAAACTGTTTTTT. Its translation: CATSRTGAPPDEKLFF.

The chain combines TRBV5-6 with TRBJ1-2, with a possible D match to TRBD1 (5 bases). The CDR3 loop spans 12 amino acids. Germline assignment: CDR1 SGHDT and CDR2 YYEEEE. Trimming removed 3 bases from V and 10 bases from J, with 13 bases in between. In nucleotides, the CDR3 is TGTGCCAGCAGCTGGGAGGGACTCCCCTACACCTTC. Protein sequence: CASSWEGLPYTF. The full variable domain, its missing parts supplied by reference TRBV5-6 and TRBJ1-2, is DAGVTQSPTHLIKTRGQQVTLRCSPKSGHDTVSWYQQALGQGPQFIFQYYEEEERQRGNFPDRFSGHQFPNYSSELNVNALLLGDSALYLCASSWEGLPYTFGSGTRLTVV.

The chain recombines TRBV10-2 with TRBJ1-5; D perhaps matches TRBD1 (5 bases). Germline V CDR1 and CDR2: WSHSY, SAAADI. The CDR3 consists of 14 residues. The V gene lost 0 bases and the J gene lost 9 bases, with 12 bases spanning the gap. In nucleotides, the CDR3 is TGCGCCAGCAGTGAGTCTAGGGGCCAGGGGCCCCAGCATTTT. Translation: CASSESRGQGPQHF.

The rearrangement joins TRBV28 to TRBJ2-7, with 8 nucleotides matching TRBD1. The CDR3 spans 16 residues. V gave up 4 bases and J gave up 5 bases; unmatched junction bases: 13. From germline, CDR1 is MDHEN and CDR2 SYDVKM. The CDR3 sequence is CASSSQARTGWNEQYF. In nucleotides, the CDR3 is TGTGCCAGCAGTTCCCAAGCACGGACAGGGTGGAACGAGCAGTACTTC. Based on the CDR3 plus reference TRBV28 and TRBJ2-7, the full variable domain is DVKVTQSSRYLVKRTGEKVFLECVQDMDHENMFWYRQDPGLGLRLIYFSYDVKMKEKGDIPEGYSVSREKKERFSLILESASTNQTSMYLCASSSQARTGWNEQYFGPGTRLTVT.

The V gene is TRBV19, the J gene TRBJ2-7; 9 bases align to TRBD1. The CDR3 runs to 14 residues. V was pared by 8 bases and J by 5 bases, with 10 bases of the junction left unmatched. The germline gives CDR1 LNHDA, CDR2 SQIVND (reference sequence). The CDR3 region is CASSPGQGPNEQYF. DNA for the CDR3: TGTGCCAGTTCCCCGGGACAGGGCCCCAACGAGCAGTACTTC.

CDR3 loop: CASSIDREVTEAFF. For the CDR3, the DNA is TGTGCCAGTAGTATAGATCGGGAGGTCACTGAAGCTTTCTTT. The rearrangement links TRBV19 to TRBJ1-1; no firm D call. The CDR3 runs to 14 residues. Trimming pared 0 bases from V and 4 bases from J, leaving 9 bases between. The germline V gene encodes CDR1 LNHDA and CDR2 SQIVND (reference sequence).

The rearrangement joins TRBV20-1 to TRBJ2-3; 9 nucleotides agree with TRBD1. V shed 3 bases and J 3 bases; nucleotides not matched to a gene: 7. CDR1 is DFQATT and CDR2 is SNEGSKA in the germline V gene (reference sequence). The CDR3 extends over 15 amino acids. Written as DNA, the CDR3 is TGCAGTGCTAGTGGGGGGACAGGGTTAACAGATACGCAGTATTTT. It specifies CSASGGTGLTDTQYF.

V is TRBV28 and J is TRBJ2-7; D may be TRBD2 (7 bases). Trimming shortened V by 8 bases and J by 2 bases, and 13 bases separated the two germline ends. This CDR3 has 13 amino acids. Germline V CDR1 and CDR2: MDHEN, SYDVKM. CDR3 DNA sequence: TGTGCCAGCGGGGGGGGCAGTACCTACGAGCAGTACTTC. As protein: CASGGGSTYEQYF. The complete variable domain, with remaining parts taken from reference TRBV28 and TRBJ2-7, reads DVKVTQSSRYLVKRTGEKVFLECVQDMDHENMFWYRQDPGLGLRLIYFSYDVKMKEKGDIPEGYSVSREKKERFSLILESASTNQTSMYLCASGGGSTYEQYFGPGTRLTVT.

The rearrangement uses TRBV18 and TRBJ2-3; 12 nucleotides align to TRBD2. Trimming removed 0 bases from V and 3 bases from J; junction bases left unmatched: 10. Germline values: CDR1 KGHSH, CDR2 LQKENI. This CDR3 contains 19 residues. Written as DNA, the CDR3 is TGTGCCAGCTCACCACCGATACTAGCGGGAGGAATACTAACAGATACGCAGTATTTT. Translated: CASSPPILAGGILTDTQYF.

The chain links TRBV18 to TRBJ2-1; the match to TRBD2 covers 7 bases. The CDR3 covers 15 residues. V was pared by 6 bases and J by 4 bases, with 9 bases of the junction left unmatched. Germline V CDR1 and CDR2: KGHSH, LQKENI. CDR3 DNA: TGTGCCAGCTCCCCAGCTCGGACTAGGTACAATGAGCAGTTCTTC. This encodes CASSPARTRYNEQFF.

The genes are TRBV6-2 or TRBV6-3 and TRBJ1-5, with D possibly TRBD1 on 6 matching bases. The CDR3 covers 15 residues. Germline CDR1 is MNHEY and CDR2 is SVGEGT. V was cut by 4 bases and J by 4 bases, with 14 bases left in between. The CDR3 coding sequence is TGTGCCAGCAGTTGGGGGGGCGCCGGGAATCAGCCCCAGCATTTT. This translates into CASSWGGAGNQPQHF.

The gene calls are TRBV5-1 and TRBJ2-5, with 12 positions matching TRBD1. Germline loops: CDR1 SGHRS, CDR2 YFSETQ. The length of the CDR3 is 16 residues. Trimming removed 5 bases from V and 4 bases from J; junction bases left unmatched: 9. CDR3: CASRVGGQGATETQYF. CDR3 DNA sequence: TGCGCCAGCAGGGTTGGGGGACAGGGGGCCACAGAGACCCAGTACTTC.

This chain links TRBV3-1 (or the pseudogene TRBV3-2) with TRBJ2-1; D is undetermined. The CDR3 is 16 amino acids. V was shortened by 1 base and J by 0 bases, with 10 bases between the two germline ends. CDR1 and CDR2 (germline): LGHDT, YNNKEL (reference sequence). The CDR3 loop is CASSQGSPSSYNEQFF. Written as DNA, the CDR3 is TGTGCCAGCAGCCAAGGTAGCCCCAGCTCCTACAATGAGCAGTTCTTC.

This clone has only one observation. CDR3 sequence (DNA): TGTGCCAGCAGCTGGGACAGCTACACCGGGGAGCTGTTTTTT. Translation: CASSWDSYTGELFF. The chain carries TRBV7-2 and TRBJ2-2; 7 bases line up with TRBD1. V was pared by 4 bases and J by 3 bases, with 2 bases of the junction left unmatched. Germline V gives CDR1 SGHTA, CDR2 FQGNSA. This CDR3 is built from 14 residues.

The sample holds one count of this clone. V usage is TRBV7-8 and J usage is TRBJ1-2; TRBD1 matches at 9 bases. Trimming removed 4 bases from V and 8 bases from J; junction bases left unmatched: 5. Germline CDR1 SGHVS, CDR2 FQNEAQ. The CDR3 is 13 amino acids. The DNA of the CDR3 is TGTGCCAGCAGCTCACAGGGGGCGCAGGGCTACACCTTC. It translates to CASSSQGAQGYTF.